The 27 T cell receptor beta chains listed next were all sequenced from one sample in a study of T-cell memory formation after mild COVID-19. Via MiXCR, TCRdb re-called the 5' RACE reads, giving one row per CDR3 protein. In the table there are around 440,000 distinct CDR3 sequences, roughly 18% of which are singletons. Sequences were obtained from PBMCs or a T cell subset sorted from them (not recorded which). The receptor source for this set is an adult woman who had mild COVID-19 (a few samples of this study predate the infection). Cell type and time point are not known.

Only a few counts were recorded for this clonotype. The rearrangement uses TRBV7-2 and TRBJ2-5, with a weak D call TRBD1 (6 bases). The ends were cut back, 1 base at V and 5 bases at J, with 17 bases in the middle. Per germline, CDR1 SGHTA and CDR2 FQGNSA. The CDR3 extends over 16 amino acids. CDR3 DNA: TGTGCCAGCAGCTTAGGTCCCCCTACAGGGTACGAGACCCAGTACTTC. It is translated as CASSLGPPTGYETQYF.

The rearrangement links TRBV6-5 to TRBJ2-1; D perhaps matches TRBD2 (7 bases). The germline gives CDR1 MNHEY, CDR2 SVGAGI. V shed 7 bases and J shed 2 bases, with 12 bases lying between them. The CDR3 extends over 14 amino acids. The CDR3 DNA follows: TGTGCCAGCACCCGGGGGGCCGCCTACAATGAGCAGTTCTTC. As protein: CASTRGAAYNEQFF.

The J gene is TRBJ2-1, the V gene TRBV20-1, with TRBD2 identical over 7 bases. This CDR3 is built from 15 residues. Looked up from germline, CDR1 is DFQATT and CDR2 is SNEGSKA (reference sequence). The V segment lost 7 bases and the J segment 5 bases; nucleotides outside the gene matches: 14. CDR3 protein: CSVRGSGGRDNEQFF. DNA for the CDR3: TGCAGTGTGCGCGGGAGCGGAGGGAGGGACAATGAGCAGTTCTTC.

The gene calls are TRBV6-5 and TRBJ2-5, with 7 bases aligning to TRBD2. Germline V gene data show CDR1 as MNHEY and CDR2 as SVGAGI. The length of the CDR3 is 14 residues. V lost 4 bases and J lost 5; bases outside the gene matches: 7. The DNA of the CDR3 is TGTGCCAGCAGTTCGACTAGCCTGTTGGAGACCCAGTACTTC. It specifies CASSSTSLLETQYF.

The genes are TRBV10-3 and TRBJ2-7, with no clear D. CDR3 length: 13 amino acids. Germline V gene data show CDR1 as ENHRY and CDR2 as SYGVKD. V was cut by 11 bases and J by 5 bases, with 19 bases left in between. DNA for the CDR3: TGTGCCGTCTCTCTAGATATCTTTGACGAGCAGTACTTC. Its protein product is CAVSLDIFDEQYF.

This clonotype has only a few counts. The chain uses TRBV20-1 and TRBJ2-1, with TRBD2 matching 9 bases. Germline assignment: CDR1 DFQATT and CDR2 SNEGSKA (reference sequence). Trimming removed 5 bases from V and 7 bases from J; junction bases left unmatched: 6. This CDR3 contains 13 residues. The CDR3: CSALSGSRNEQFF. The CDR3 DNA sequence: TGCAGTGCTCTTAGCGGGAGCAGAAATGAGCAGTTCTTC.

The rearrangement joins TRBV15 to TRBJ1-3; D gene uncertain. The ends were cut back, 3 bases at V and 1 base at J, with 4 bases in the middle. Germline V lookup: CDR1 LNHNV, CDR2 YYDKDF (reference sequence). CDR3 size: 13 residues. CDR3 region: CATSRRSGNTIYF. The CDR3 DNA follows: TGTGCCACCAGCAGGCGGTCTGGAAACACCATATATTTT.

This clonotype was seen many times. This chain joins TRBV9 and TRBJ1-4, with TRBD1 matching over 7 bases. Germline trimming cut 0 bases from V and 6 bases from J; bases unmatched to any gene: 8. Per germline, CDR1 SGDLS and CDR2 YYNGEE. This CDR3 is built from 16 residues. As DNA, the CDR3 is TGTGCCAGCAGCGTAGGAAGACAGGGAATGTATGAAAAACTGTTTTTT. Protein product: CASSVGRQGMYEKLFF.

The chain is built from TRBV2 and TRBJ1-2; no clear D. V was pared by 6 bases and J by 3 bases, with 11 bases between. There are 13 residues in the CDR3. Looked up from germline, CDR1 is SNHLY and CDR2 is FYNNEI. In DNA, the CDR3 is TGTGCCAGCAGGGCTAGGACGGACTATGGCTACACCTTC. Protein sequence: CASRARTDYGYTF.

This clonotype was observed a handful of times. The chain joins TRBV6-5 to TRBJ2-3; D uncertain. The ends were cut back, 8 bases at V and 0 bases at J, with 15 bases in the middle. Germline-derived CDR1 and CDR2 are MNHEY and SVGAGI. The CDR3 sequence is 15 residues long. In nucleotides, the CDR3 is TGTGCCAGCGTAGGGTCCTTAGCTAGCACAGATACGCAGTATTTT. It is translated as CASVGSLASTDTQYF.

This clonotype was detected only a few times. The chain uses TRBV4-3 and TRBJ2-5; 9 bases align to TRBD2. After removal of 5 bases from V and 5 bases from J, the junction contained 9 bases not matched to a gene. The germline V gene encodes CDR1 LGHNA and CDR2 YSLEER. The CDR3 spans 15 residues. CDR3 sequence: CASSSVAGAGETQYF. DNA of the CDR3: TGCGCCAGCAGCTCCGTAGCGGGAGCTGGGGAGACCCAGTACTTC.

This clonotype was detected once. The chain couples TRBV5-6 to TRBJ1-1, with 7 bases fitting TRBD1. V lost 0 bases, J lost 6 bases, and 5 bases stayed unmatched. The CDR3 is made up of 14 amino acids. Germline-derived CDR1 and CDR2 are SGHDT and YYEEEE. The CDR3: CASSLDTGVAEAFF. The CDR3 region has the DNA TGTGCCAGCAGCTTGGATACAGGGGTAGCTGAAGCTTTCTTT. Full variable domain (rest looked up from reference TRBV5-6 and TRBJ1-1): DAGVTQSPTHLIKTRGQQVTLRCSPKSGHDTVSWYQQALGQGPQFIFQYYEEEERQRGNFPDRFSGHQFPNYSSELNVNALLLGDSALYLCASSLDTGVAEAFFGQGTRLTVV.

The table lists this clonotype with a few counts. This chain links TRBV12-3 or TRBV12-4 with TRBJ2-7, with TRBD2 matching over 9 bases. Trimming took 8 bases from V and 4 from J; bases not matched to a gene: 9. CDR3 length: 14 amino acids. CDR3 DNA: TGTGCCAGCTCCGCGGGGGGGATCTTGTACGAGCAGTACTTC. Translating it yields CASSAGGILYEQYF.

This sequence joins TRBV6-2 or TRBV6-3 and TRBJ2-2; D is uncertain. Germline CDR1 and CDR2: MNHEY and SVGEGT. The CDR3 length is 13 residues. Trimming cost V 8 bases and J 0 bases, with 7 bases left between them. CDR3: CASAVSNTGELFF. The CDR3 DNA follows: TGTGCCAGCGCTGTATCGAACACCGGGGAGCTGTTTTTT.

CDR3 residues: CATAGNTGELFF. The CDR3 coding sequence is TGTGCCACGGCAGGGAACACCGGGGAGCTGTTTTTT. The J gene is TRBJ2-2, the V gene TRBV24-1; D is ambiguous. In germline, CDR1 is KGHDR, CDR2 SFDVKD. V shed 10 bases and J shed 1 base, with 6 bases lying between them. CDR3 size: 12 residues.

The gene calls are TRBV5-1 and TRBJ2-1; D perhaps matches TRBD2 (6 bases). Trimming took off 6 bases at V and 1 base at J, with 11 bases between the two ends. CDR1 SGHRS and CDR2 YFSETQ come from the germline V gene. CDR3 size: 14 residues. CDR3 nucleotide sequence: TGCGCCAGCAACGGGGGTTCGTCCTACAATGAGCAGTTCTTC. It codes for CASNGGSSYNEQFF.

The V call is TRBV6-2 or TRBV6-3, the J call TRBJ2-7, with 7 bases matching TRBD2. J lost 6 bases, V lost 0 bases, and 11 bases had no gene match. The CDR3 covers 16 residues. Germline V gives CDR1 MNHEY, CDR2 SVGEGT. DNA for the CDR3: TGTGCCAGCAGTTACTCGGGATGGCGGGAGAATGGCGAGCAGTACTTC. Protein sequence: CASSYSGWRENGEQYF.

The chain combines TRBV9 with TRBJ2-2; no clear D gene. Germline V gene lookup returns CDR1 SGDLS and CDR2 YYNGEE. The CDR3 consists of 15 residues. The ends were cut back, 0 bases at V and 1 base at J, with 7 bases in the middle. The CDR3 coding sequence is TGTGCCAGCAGCGTAGAACTACTGAACACCGGGGAGCTGTTTTTT. Translation gives CASSVELLNTGELFF.

The rearrangement uses TRBV5-1 and TRBJ2-5; 8 bases are a match to TRBD1. The V and J ends lost 4 bases and 1 base, in that order; junction bases with no gene match: 0. From germline, CDR1 is SGHRS and CDR2 YFSETQ. The CDR3 spans 13 residues. This CDR3 is CASSGQGQETQYF. Written as DNA, the CDR3 is TGCGCCAGCAGCGGACAGGGCCAAGAGACCCAGTACTTC.

The chain joins TRBV12-3 or TRBV12-4 to TRBJ1-2, with D unclear. V lost 7 bases to trimming and J lost 8 bases, with 17 bases between them. The CDR3 is 13 residues long. CDR3 sequence (DNA): TGTGCCAGCACCCAAACAAGAGTCGGCGGCTACACCTTC. This gives the protein CASTQTRVGGYTF.

This clonotype was seen once. The chain joins TRBV4-1 to TRBJ1-1; weak D call: TRBD1 (5 bases). Germline V gene data show CDR1 as MGHRA and CDR2 as YSYEKL. This CDR3 comprises 15 residues. V lost 1 base and J lost 6, with 15 bases in between. CDR3 nucleotides: TGCGCCAGCAGCCAAGGGGCTCAGGGCTATCCTGAAGCTTTCTTT. This sequence encodes CASSQGAQGYPEAFF.

This clonotype was recorded a few times. J is TRBJ2-3 and V is TRBV20-1; 12 bases line up with TRBD2. The CDR3 is 17 residues long. CDR1 DFQATT and CDR2 SNEGSKA come from the germline V gene (reference sequence). Germline trimming cut 3 bases from V and 2 bases from J; bases unmatched to any gene: 9. CDR3 in amino acids: CSASPSGGGRFTDTQYF. The CDR3 region has the DNA TGCAGTGCTAGTCCTAGCGGGGGGGGTAGATTCACAGATACGCAGTATTTT.

The chain carries TRBV5-1 and TRBJ2-2; tentatively, D is TRBD2 (5 bases). CDR3 size: 16 residues. In germline, CDR1 is SGHRS, CDR2 YFSETQ. Trimming pared 2 bases from V and 1 base from J, leaving 12 bases between. The CDR3 coding sequence is TGCGCCAGCAGCTTTGGAGGATTGGGGAACACCGGGGAGCTGTTTTTT. Protein: CASSFGGLGNTGELFF.

V gene TRBV10-3 combines with J gene TRBJ1-5; 8 positions agree with TRBD1. The CDR3 runs to 14 residues. V was clipped by 2 bases and J by 6 bases; unmatched bases: 3. Germline-derived CDR1 and CDR2 are ENHRY and SYGVKD. Written as DNA, the CDR3 is TGTGCCATCAGTGAGGACAGGGGACCTCAGCCCCAGCATTTT. Its translation: CAISEDRGPQPQHF.

This clonotype has ten or more counts. The chain uses TRBV20-1 and TRBJ1-5; D is ambiguous. CDR3 length equals 15 residues. V shed 1 base and J shed 5 bases, with 15 bases lying between them. Germline lookup yields CDR1 DFQATT and CDR2 SNEGSKA (reference sequence). CDR3 nucleotide sequence: TGCAGTGCTAGAGGCCTCCTCGGGTACGATCAGCCCCAGCATTTT. This codes for CSARGLLGYDQPQHF.

This clonotype has only a few counts. The chain has TRBV20-1 and TRBJ2-2; 7 bases fit TRBD2. Unmatched junction bases numbered 4, after V lost 6 bases and J lost 0 bases. Germline lookup yields CDR1 DFQATT and CDR2 SNEGSKA (reference sequence). The CDR3 length is 14 residues. CDR3 in amino acids: CSAQTSSNTGELFF. CDR3 coding DNA: TGCAGTGCGCAGACTAGCTCGAACACCGGGGAGCTGTTTTTT.

This clonotype was seen a few times. The chain links TRBV18 to TRBJ1-1; D unresolved. Trimming took 2 bases from V and 1 from J, leaving 8 bases between them. From germline, CDR1 is KGHSH and CDR2 LQKENI. CDR3 length: 14 amino acids. For the CDR3, the DNA is TGTGCCAGCTCACCAACGGCGGGGAACACTGAAGCTTTCTTT. The encoded protein is CASSPTAGNTEAFF.